What follows are 6 T cell receptor beta chains derived from one specimen sequenced in a study of cytomegalovirus exposure and HLA in healthy donors. Researchers ran the PCR with 60 Vbeta and 13 Jbeta primers. This table comes from immunoSEQ multiplex PCR, and its TCRdb copy is limited to in-frame clones, with some not included. Of fewer than 110,000 clones listed, about 84% are singletons. Material: PBMCs. The source of these receptors is a man aged 30-40 years in good health and CMV-seronegative.

This clone was found a few times. The gene calls are TRBV21-1 and TRBJ1-1; the table's D call, TRBD1, has no DNA check behind it. TRBV21-1 is listed as a pseudogene. This CDR3 has 16 residues. The CDR3 loop is CASSPLSSGPNTEAFF. The CDR3 coding sequence is TGTGCCAGCAGCCCCTTGAGTTCAGGGCCGAACACTGAAGCTTTCTTT.

The chain links TRBV9 to TRBJ1-3; D gene uncertain. CDR1 and CDR2 (germline): SGDLS, YYNGEE. This CDR3 is built from 16 residues. The V gene lost 4 bases and the J gene lost 0 bases, with 14 bases spanning the gap. CDR3 sequence: CASSPSGESSGNTIYF. In DNA, the CDR3 is TGTGCCAGCAGCCCCAGCGGGGAGAGCTCTGGAAACACCATATATTTT. The full variable domain, its missing parts supplied by reference TRBV9 and TRBJ1-3, is DSGVTQTPKHLITATGQRVTLRCSPRSGDLSVYWYQQSLDQGLQFLIQYYNGEERAKGNILERFSAQQFPDLHSELNLSSLELGDSALYFCASSPSGESSGNTIYFGEGSWLTVV.

The chain recombines TRBV27 with TRBJ1-2; no firm D call. CDR1 and CDR2 (germline): MNHEY, SMNVEV (reference sequence). The CDR3 totals 14 residues. Deletions cut 2 bases from V and 8 bases from J, with 15 bases between. CDR3 in DNA: TGTGCCAGCAGTTTAGCTGGGCAGTATAACGGCTACACCTTC. Its translation is CASSLAGQYNGYTF.

This chain joins TRBV18 and TRBJ1-1; D unclear. The length of the CDR3 is 16 residues. With 2 bases removed from V and 0 bases from J, the gap between germline ends came to 13 bases. Germline CDR1 and CDR2: KGHSH and LQKENI. Written as DNA, the CDR3 is TGTGCCAGCTCACCAAGTTTCACGGAGATGAACACTGAAGCTTTCTTT. Its protein product is CASSPSFTEMNTEAFF.

The chain joins TRBV25-1 to TRBJ2-7, with TRBD1 as a possible D gene (6 bases). CDR1 is MGHDK, CDR2 SYGVNS, per germline. The CDR3 sequence is 16 residues long. V lost 0 bases, J lost 0 bases, and 12 bases lay in between. The CDR3 reads CASSEYRGSYSYEQYF. The CDR3, as DNA: TGTGCCAGCAGTGAATACAGGGGCAGCTACTCCTACGAGCAGTACTTC.

As regards this clone: One end of the junction does not line up with germline, which may come from a read error. The rearrangement links TRBV7-7 to TRBJ2-5, with D unresolved. From germline, CDR1 is SSHAT and CDR2 FNYEAQ (reference sequence). This CDR3 region has 14 residues. In DNA, the CDR3 is TGTGCTAGCAGCTTAGATCCGGGTCTGGAGACCCAGTACTTC. Amino acid sequence: CASSLDPGLETQYF.